This T cell receptor beta chain is drawn from a study of monozygotic twins with inflammatory bowel disease (dated by TCRdb to between 2018 and 2020). About the full investigation: A total of some 30 monozygotic twin pairs were included in the full study, comprising nine German pairs (four IBD-concordant, five IBD-discordant) and 19 IBD-discordant Danish pairs. The search for disease-associated traits relied mainly on comparing IBD patients with their genetically identical healthy co-twins within discordant pairs. Each individual had, on average, about 151 000 unique TCRalpha sequences and 181 000 unique TCRbeta sequences available for analysis. Broader findings and caveats from the paper: No single strong signal or clonotype linked to IBD turned up in the results, so the idea that one exists was not supported. IBD patients shared fewer clonotypes with other individuals than healthy twins did, most markedly in patients showing signs of disease activity. The analysis was unable to tell apart different T cell subtypes. Concordant and discordant twins showed no difference in repertoire similarity, possibly because of limited statistical power. TCRbeta repertoire diversity, by inverse Simpson index, was decreased in IBD patients compared with their healthy co-twins. Background noise and inter-individual variability may have been introduced into the repertoires by the differing immunosuppressive treatments among patients.

An approximately 2.6 ml peripheral blood sample was drawn into PAXgene tubes per donor and stored at -80°C. Without any T cell sorting, total RNA was extracted from whole blood using the PAXgene blood miRNA kit on an automated QIAcube. Deep TCRalpha and TCRbeta repertoire profiling with unique molecular barcoding was performed on peripheral blood of monozygotic twin pairs concordant or discordant for inflammatory bowel disease. Smoking habits were recorded for all twin pairs, with individuals classified as current, former or never smokers. As for this clonotype: Its antigen is still unknown.

Library creation used 5' RACE. For each TCR library, around 3,800 ng of total RNA was used. For each sample, cDNA synthesis with SMARTScribe reverse transcriptase was split into eight separate reactions. Unique molecular identifiers containing a 6-nucleotide sample barcode were introduced through template switching during cDNA synthesis. Amplification of TCRalpha and TCRbeta cDNA involved two nested PCRs of roughly 16 and 10 cycles, and each PCR was followed by bead purification. Before amplification, the cDNA was both treated with uracil DNA-glycosylase and purified with the QIAquick PCR purification kit. The second PCR added Illumina TruSeq-compatible adapters along with sample-specific barcodes. Library quality and concentration were checked on TapeStation and Qubit, and libraries were pooled at about 5 ng each. The pooled libraries were sequenced with 2 x 100 bp reads and custom sequencing primers on an Illumina HiSeq2500 single-index Rapid Run. On the study's bioinformatics: MiGEC version 1.2.6 was used for UMI-based consensus assembly to correct PCR and sequencing errors. MiXCR version 2.1.1 was used for V(D)J alignment, clonotype assembly and CDR3 extraction. To normalise gene usage, clonotype sharing and MAIT/NKT TCR abundance, the analysis used the top 1000, 10 000 and 20 000 clonotypes per sample. Diversity was computed as the inverse Simpson index with the vegan R package after downsampling to 27 000 UMIs. Paired Mann-Whitney U tests on discordant twin pairs were used, with Benjamini-Hochberg multiple-testing correction. The reads went through TCRdb reprocessing, and each CDR3 protein sequence gets one entry with no DNA. TCRdb's processing, not the authors' own work, is the source of the V and J calls. This sample's table carries fewer than 450,000 distinct CDR3 sequences. Approximately 2.8% of the sample comes from the top ten.

CDR1 and CDR2 were assigned from the germline V gene as LGHNT and FRNRAP. Taken from cysteine to phenylalanine, the CDR3 has 14 residues. Only the protein is available. This TCR derives from a human donor with ulcerative colitis or Crohn's disease, or a healthy co-twin of an affected twin (not recorded which). Recombination joined TRBV12-5 with TRBJ1-2; TCRdb reports TRBD1, a call that lacks DNA to check it against. Material: blood. The CDR3 protein sequence reads: CASGRSGTGSGYTF.